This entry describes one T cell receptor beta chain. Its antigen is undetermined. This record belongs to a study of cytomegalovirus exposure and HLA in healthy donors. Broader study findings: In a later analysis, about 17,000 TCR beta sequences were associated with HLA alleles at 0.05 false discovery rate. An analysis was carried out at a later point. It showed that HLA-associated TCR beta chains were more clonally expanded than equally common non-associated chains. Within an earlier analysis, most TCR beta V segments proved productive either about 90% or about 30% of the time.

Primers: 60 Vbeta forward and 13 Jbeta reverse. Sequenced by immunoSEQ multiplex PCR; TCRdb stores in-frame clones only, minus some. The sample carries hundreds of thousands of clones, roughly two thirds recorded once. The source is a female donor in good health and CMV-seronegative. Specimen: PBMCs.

The DNA for the CDR3 is TGTGCCAGCAGTAGTCCCGGGAGCCGGTGGGGGGGGCAGTTCTTC. Translation: CASSSPGSRWGGQFF. The chain recombines TRBV6-5 with TRBJ2-1; the match to TRBD2 covers 7 bases. The CDR3 is made up of 15 amino acids. CDR1 MNHEY and CDR2 SVGAGI come from the germline V gene. The junction had 16 bases not matched to a gene; V was cut back by 5 bases and J by 12 bases.